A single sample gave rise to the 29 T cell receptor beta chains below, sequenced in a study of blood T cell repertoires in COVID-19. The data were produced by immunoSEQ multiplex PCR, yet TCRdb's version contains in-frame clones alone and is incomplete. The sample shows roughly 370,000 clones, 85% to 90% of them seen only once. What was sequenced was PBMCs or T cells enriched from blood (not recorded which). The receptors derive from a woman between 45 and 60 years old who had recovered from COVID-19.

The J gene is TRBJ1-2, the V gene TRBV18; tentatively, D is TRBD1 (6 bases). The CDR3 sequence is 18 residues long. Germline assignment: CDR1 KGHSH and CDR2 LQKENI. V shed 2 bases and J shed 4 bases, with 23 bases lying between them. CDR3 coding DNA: TGTGCCAGCTCACCAAGTTTCAGTCCGACAGGTGGCTTCTATGGCTACACCTTC. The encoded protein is CASSPSFSPTGGFYGYTF. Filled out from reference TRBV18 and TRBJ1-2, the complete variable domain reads NAGVMQNPRHLVRRRGQEARLRCSPMKGHSHVYWYRQLPEEGLKFMVYLQKENIIDESGMPKERFSAEFPKEGPSILRIQQVVRGDSAAYFCASSPSFSPTGGFYGYTFGSGTRLTVV.

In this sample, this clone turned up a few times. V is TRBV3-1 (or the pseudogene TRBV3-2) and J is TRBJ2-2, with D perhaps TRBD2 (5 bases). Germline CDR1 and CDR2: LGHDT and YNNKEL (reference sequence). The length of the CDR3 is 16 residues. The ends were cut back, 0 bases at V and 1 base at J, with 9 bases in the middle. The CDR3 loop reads CASSQDRGVNTGELFF. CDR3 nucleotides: TGTGCCAGCAGCCAAGATCGGGGAGTGAACACCGGGGAGCTGTTTTTT.

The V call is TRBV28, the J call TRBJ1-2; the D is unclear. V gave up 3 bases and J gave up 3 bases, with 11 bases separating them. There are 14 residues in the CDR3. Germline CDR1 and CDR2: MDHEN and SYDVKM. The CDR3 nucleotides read TGTGCCAGCAGTTTGTCGGGGTTATACTATGGCTACACCTTC. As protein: CASSLSGLYYGYTF.

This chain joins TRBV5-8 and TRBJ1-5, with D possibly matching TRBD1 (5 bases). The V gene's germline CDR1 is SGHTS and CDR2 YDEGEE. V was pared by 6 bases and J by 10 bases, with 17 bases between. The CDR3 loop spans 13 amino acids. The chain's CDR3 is CASTGGVSKPQHF. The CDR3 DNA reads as TGTGCCAGCACCGGGGGGGTGTCAAAACCCCAGCATTTT.

The CDR3 sequence is CASSFPGQGNTEAFF. CDR3 in DNA: TGTGCCAGCAGCTTCCCGGGACAGGGGAACACTGAAGCTTTCTTT. The chain links TRBV7-8 to TRBJ1-1; TRBD1 matches at 9 bases. Losses at the gene ends were 3 bases for V and 1 base for J; bases not matched to a gene: 3. This CDR3 has 15 residues. Germline V gene data show CDR1 as SGHVS and CDR2 as FQNEAQ.

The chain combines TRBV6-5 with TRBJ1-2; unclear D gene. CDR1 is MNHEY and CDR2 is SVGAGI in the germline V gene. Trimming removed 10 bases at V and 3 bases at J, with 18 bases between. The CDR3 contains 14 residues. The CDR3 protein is CATLTPGGYYGYTF. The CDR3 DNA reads TGTGCCACCCTAACCCCAGGAGGGTACTATGGCTACACCTTC.

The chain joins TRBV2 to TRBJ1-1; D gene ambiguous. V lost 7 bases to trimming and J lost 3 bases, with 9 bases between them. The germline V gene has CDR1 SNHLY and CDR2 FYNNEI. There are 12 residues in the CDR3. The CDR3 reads CASMQRYTEAFF. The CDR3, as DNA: TGTGCCAGCATGCAACGGTACACTGAAGCTTTCTTT.

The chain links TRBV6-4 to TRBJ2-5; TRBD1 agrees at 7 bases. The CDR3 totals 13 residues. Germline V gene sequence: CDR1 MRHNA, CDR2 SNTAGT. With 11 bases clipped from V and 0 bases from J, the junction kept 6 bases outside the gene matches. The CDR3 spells CARLGGYQETQYF. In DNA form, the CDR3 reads TGTGCCCGGTTAGGGGGCTACCAAGAGACCCAGTACTTC.

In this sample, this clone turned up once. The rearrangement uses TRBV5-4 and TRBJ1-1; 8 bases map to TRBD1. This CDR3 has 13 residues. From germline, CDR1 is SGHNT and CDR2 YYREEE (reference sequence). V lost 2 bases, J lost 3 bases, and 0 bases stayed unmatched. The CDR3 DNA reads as TGTGCCAGCAGCTTACAGGGGGACACTGAAGCTTTCTTT. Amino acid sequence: CASSLQGDTEAFF.

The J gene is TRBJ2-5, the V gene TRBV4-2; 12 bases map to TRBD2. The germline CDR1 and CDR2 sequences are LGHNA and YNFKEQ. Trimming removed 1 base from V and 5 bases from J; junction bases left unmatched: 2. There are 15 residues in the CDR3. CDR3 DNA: TGTGCCAGCAGCCAAGGGACTAGCGGGGTGGAGACCCAGTACTTC. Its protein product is CASSQGTSGVETQYF.

CDR3 coding DNA: TGCGCCAGCAGCCAATTACTCCAGGGGGTAGAGACCCAGTACTTC. It encodes CASSQLLQGVETQYF. This chain connects TRBV5-1 to TRBJ2-5, with 7 bases matching TRBD1. The J segment lost 4 bases and the V segment lost 4 bases, leaving 10 bases of the junction unmatched. Germline CDR1 SGHRS, CDR2 YFSETQ. CDR3 length: 15 amino acids.

CDR3 residues: CASSLNRDQPQHF. The DNA of the CDR3 is TGTGCCAGCAGCTTAAACAGGGATCAGCCCCAGCATTTT. The chain joins TRBV11-2 to TRBJ1-5, with D perhaps TRBD1 (6 bases). The germline gives CDR1 SGHAT, CDR2 FQNNGV. Trimming pared 2 bases from V and 5 bases from J, leaving 7 bases between. The CDR3 has 13 amino acids.

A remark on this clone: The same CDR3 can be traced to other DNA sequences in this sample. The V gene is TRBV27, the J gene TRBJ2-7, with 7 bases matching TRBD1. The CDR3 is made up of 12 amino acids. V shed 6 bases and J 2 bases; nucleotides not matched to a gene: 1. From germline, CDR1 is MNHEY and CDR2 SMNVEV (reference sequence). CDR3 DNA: TGTGCCAGCAGGGACAGGACCTACGAGCAGTACTTC. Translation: CASRDRTYEQYF.

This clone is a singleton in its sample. The CDR3 DNA reads as TGTGCCAGCAGCTTATCCAGGGGGTCTGGAAACACCATATATTTT. Its translation is CASSLSRGSGNTIYF. V is TRBV7-9 and J is TRBJ1-3; TRBD1 agrees at 7 bases. The CDR3 is made up of 15 amino acids. From germline, CDR1 is SEHNR and CDR2 FQNEAQ (reference sequence). The V gene end was trimmed by 2 bases and the J gene end by 1 base; junction bases not matched to a gene: 2.

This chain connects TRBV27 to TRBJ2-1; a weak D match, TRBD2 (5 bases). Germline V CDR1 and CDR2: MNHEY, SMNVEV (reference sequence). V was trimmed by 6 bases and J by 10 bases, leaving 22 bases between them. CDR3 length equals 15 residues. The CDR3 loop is CASRKGGPSSREQFF. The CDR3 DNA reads TGTGCCAGCAGAAAAGGAGGACCCAGCTCAAGAGAGCAGTTCTTC.

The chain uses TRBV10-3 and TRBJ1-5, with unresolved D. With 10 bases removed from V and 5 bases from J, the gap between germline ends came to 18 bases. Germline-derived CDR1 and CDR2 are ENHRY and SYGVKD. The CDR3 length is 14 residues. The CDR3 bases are TGTGCCACTCGGAGGGAGGAGGAATATCAGCCCCAGCATTTT. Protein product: CATRREEEYQPQHF.

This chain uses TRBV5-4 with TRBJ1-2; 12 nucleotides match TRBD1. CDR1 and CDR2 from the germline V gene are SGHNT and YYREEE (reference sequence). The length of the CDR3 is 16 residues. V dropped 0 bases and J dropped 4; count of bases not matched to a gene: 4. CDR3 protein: CASSLAGQGASYGYTF. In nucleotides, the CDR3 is TGTGCCAGCAGCTTGGCGGGACAGGGGGCGTCCTATGGCTACACCTTC.

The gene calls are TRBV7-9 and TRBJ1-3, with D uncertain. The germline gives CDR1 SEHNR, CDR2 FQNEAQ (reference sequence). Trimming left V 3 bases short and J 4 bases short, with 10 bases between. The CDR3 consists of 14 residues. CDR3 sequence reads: CASSFPSAGNTIYF. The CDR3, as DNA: TGTGCCAGCAGCTTCCCCTCTGCGGGAAACACCATATATTTT. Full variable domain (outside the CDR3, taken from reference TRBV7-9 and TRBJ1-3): DTGVSQNPRHKITKRGQNVTFRCDPISEHNRLYWYRQTLGQGPEFLTYFQNEAQLEKSRLLSDRFSAERPKGSFSTLEIQRTEQGDSAMYLCASSFPSAGNTIYFGEGSWLTVV.

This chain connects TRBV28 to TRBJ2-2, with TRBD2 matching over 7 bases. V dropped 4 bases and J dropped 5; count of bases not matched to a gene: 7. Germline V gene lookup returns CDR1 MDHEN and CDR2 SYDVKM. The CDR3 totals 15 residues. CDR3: CASSSFSGLTGELFF. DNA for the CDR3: TGTGCCAGCAGTTCCTTTAGCGGGTTGACCGGGGAGCTGTTTTTT.

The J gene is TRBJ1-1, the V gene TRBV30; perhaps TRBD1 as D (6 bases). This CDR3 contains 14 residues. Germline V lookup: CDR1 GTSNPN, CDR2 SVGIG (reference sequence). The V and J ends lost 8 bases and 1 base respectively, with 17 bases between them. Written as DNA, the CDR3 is TGTGCCGGCGATCTTCTACAGGGGAACACTGAAGCTTTCTTT. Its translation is CAGDLLQGNTEAFF.

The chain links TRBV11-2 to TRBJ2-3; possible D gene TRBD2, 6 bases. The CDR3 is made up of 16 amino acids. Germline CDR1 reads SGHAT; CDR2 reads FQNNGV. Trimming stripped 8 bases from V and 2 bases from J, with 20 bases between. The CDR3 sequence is CASGRTAGHSTDTQYF. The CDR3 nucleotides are TGTGCCAGCGGACGGACCGCGGGGCATTCCACAGATACGCAGTATTTT. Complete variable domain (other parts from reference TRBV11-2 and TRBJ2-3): EAGVAQSPRYKIIEKRQSVAFWCNPISGHATLYWYQQILGQGPKLLIQFQNNGVVDDSQLPKDRFSAERLKGVDSTLKIQPAKLEDSAVYLCASGRTAGHSTDTQYFGPGTRLTVL.

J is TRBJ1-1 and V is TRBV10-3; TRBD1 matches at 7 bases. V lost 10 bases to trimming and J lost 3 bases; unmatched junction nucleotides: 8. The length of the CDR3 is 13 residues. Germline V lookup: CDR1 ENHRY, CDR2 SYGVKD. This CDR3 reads CATTGVRDTEAFF. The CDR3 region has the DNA TGTGCCACCACAGGGGTTAGGGACACTGAAGCTTTCTTT.

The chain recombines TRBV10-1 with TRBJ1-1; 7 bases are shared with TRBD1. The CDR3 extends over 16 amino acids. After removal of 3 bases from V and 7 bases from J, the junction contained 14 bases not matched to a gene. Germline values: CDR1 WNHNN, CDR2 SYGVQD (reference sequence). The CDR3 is CASSDFRRQGILEAFF. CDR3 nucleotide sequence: TGCGCCAGCAGTGATTTTAGAAGACAGGGTATTCTTGAAGCTTTCTTT.

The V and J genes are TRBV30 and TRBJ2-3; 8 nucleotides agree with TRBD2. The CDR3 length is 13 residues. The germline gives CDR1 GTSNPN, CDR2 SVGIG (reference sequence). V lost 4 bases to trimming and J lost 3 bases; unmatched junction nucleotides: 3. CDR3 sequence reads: CAWNGGATDTQYF. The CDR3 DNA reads TGTGCCTGGAACGGGGGGGCAACAGATACGCAGTATTTT.

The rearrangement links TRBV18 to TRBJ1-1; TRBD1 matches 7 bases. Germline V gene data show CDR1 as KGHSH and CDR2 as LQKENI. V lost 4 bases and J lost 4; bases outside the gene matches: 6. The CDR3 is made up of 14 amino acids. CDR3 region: CASSHPGTATEAFF. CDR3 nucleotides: TGTGCCAGCTCACACCCCGGGACAGCCACTGAAGCTTTCTTT.

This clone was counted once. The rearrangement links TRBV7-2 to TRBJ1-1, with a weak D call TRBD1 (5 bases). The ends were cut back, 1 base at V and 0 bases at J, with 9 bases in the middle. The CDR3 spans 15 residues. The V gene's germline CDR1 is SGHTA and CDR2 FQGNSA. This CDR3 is CASSLGQGLNTEAFF. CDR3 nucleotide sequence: TGTGCCAGCAGCTTAGGGCAGGGTTTGAACACTGAAGCTTTCTTT.

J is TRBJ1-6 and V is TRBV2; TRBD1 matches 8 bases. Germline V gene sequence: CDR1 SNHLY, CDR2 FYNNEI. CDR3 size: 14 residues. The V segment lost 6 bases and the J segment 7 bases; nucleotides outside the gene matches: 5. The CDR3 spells CASSGGQANSPLHF. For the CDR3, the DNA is TGTGCCAGCAGCGGGGGACAGGCCAATTCACCCCTCCACTTT.

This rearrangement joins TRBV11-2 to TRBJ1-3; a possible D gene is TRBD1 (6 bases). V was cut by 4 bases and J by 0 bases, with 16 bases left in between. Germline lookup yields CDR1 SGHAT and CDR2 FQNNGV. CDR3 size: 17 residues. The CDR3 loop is CASSSAPRGDSGNTIYF. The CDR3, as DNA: TGTGCCAGCAGCTCGGCTCCCAGGGGTGACTCTGGAAACACCATATATTTT.

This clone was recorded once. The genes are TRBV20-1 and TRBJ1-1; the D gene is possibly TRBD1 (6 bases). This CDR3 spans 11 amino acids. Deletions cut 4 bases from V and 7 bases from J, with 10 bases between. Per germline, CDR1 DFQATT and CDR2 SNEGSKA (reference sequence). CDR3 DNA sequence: TGCAGTGCTACGGACAGCTATGAAGCTTTCTTT. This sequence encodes CSATDSYEAFF.